A selection of T cell receptor beta chains follows, all from one sample in a study of OX40 agonist ivuxolimab in advanced cancers. Assay used: immunoSEQ multiplex PCR; TCRdb lists only in-frame clones, some missing. The sample lists approximately 63,000 clones; 75% to 90% were seen once. The starting material was CD4+ or CD8+ T cells sorted from blood, obtained in a trial of the OX40 agonist ivuxolimab. Receptors were obtained from an adult with an advanced solid tumor such as melanoma, head and neck, liver or kidney cancer. Each CDR3 is given with its conserved first and last residue. The order of the fields is V gene, J gene, D gene, clone size, CDR3 protein, CDR3 DNA. The D gene is left open where the match is weak. The listing skips clone size in some rows; elsewhere it reads once, few, many or a size class.

v_call: TRBV7-9; j_call: TRBJ2-6; d_call: .; clone_size: .; cdr3_aa: CASSLSLYGANVLTF; cdr3_nt: TGTGCCAGCAGCTTATCGCTATACGGGGCCAACGTCCTGACTTTC
v_call: TRBV4-3; j_call: TRBJ2-3; d_call: TRBD2; clone_size: .; cdr3_aa: CASSQESGTSVGDTQYF; cdr3_nt: TGCGCCAGCAGCCAAGAATCCGGGACTAGCGTTGGAGATACGCAGTATTTT
v_call: TRBV19; j_call: TRBJ2-5; d_call: .; clone_size: .; cdr3_aa: CASSIGTKRPETQYF; cdr3_nt: TGTGCCAGTAGTATAGGGACCAAGAGGCCAGAGACCCAGTACTTC
v_call: TRBV7-3; j_call: TRBJ1-2; d_call: .; clone_size: .; cdr3_aa: CACLAPTGGYGYTF; cdr3_nt: TGTGCCTGTCTCGCCCCGACAGGAGGCTATGGCTACACCTTC
v_call: TRBV25-1; j_call: TRBJ2-3; d_call: .; clone_size: .; cdr3_aa: CATSQVVDTQYF; cdr3_nt: TGTGCCACCAGCCAAGTGGTCGATACGCAGTATTTT
v_call: TRBV11-3; j_call: TRBJ1-3; d_call: TRBD1; clone_size: .; cdr3_aa: CASSLGTGRGGNTIYF; cdr3_nt: TGTGCCAGCAGCTTAGGGACAGGAAGAGGCGGAAACACCATATATTTT
v_call: TRBV9; j_call: TRBJ2-3; d_call: TRBD2; clone_size: .; cdr3_aa: CASSISGGVTSTDTQYF; cdr3_nt: TGTGCCAGCAGCATTAGCGGGGGCGTAACTAGCACAGATACGCAGTATTTT
v_call: TRBV19; j_call: TRBJ2-3; d_call: .; clone_size: .; cdr3_aa: CASSLMAGGTDTQYF; cdr3_nt: TGTGCCAGTAGTCTAATGGCCGGTGGCACAGATACGCAGTATTTT
v_call: TRBV4-2; j_call: TRBJ2-1; d_call: .; clone_size: .; cdr3_aa: CASSQVANEQFF; cdr3_nt: TGTGCCAGCAGCCAAGTTGCAAATGAGCAGTTCTTC
v_call: TRBV28; j_call: TRBJ2-3; d_call: .; clone_size: .; cdr3_aa: CASSLIRTDTQYF; cdr3_nt: TGTGCCAGCAGTCTGATACGCACAGATACGCAGTATTTT
v_call: TRBV4-3; j_call: TRBJ2-2; d_call: TRBD2; clone_size: .; cdr3_aa: CASSLTSGGVNTGELFF; cdr3_nt: TGCGCCAGCAGCCTTACTAGCGGGGGGGTTAACACCGGGGAGCTGTTTTTT
v_call: TRBV5-5; j_call: TRBJ1-3; d_call: .; clone_size: .; cdr3_aa: CASSSLGGGNTIYF; cdr3_nt: TGTGCCAGCAGCTCTCTGGGTGGGGGAAACACCATATATTTT
v_call: TRBV4-3; j_call: TRBJ2-1; d_call: TRBD2; clone_size: .; cdr3_aa: CASSQVGSGNEQFF; cdr3_nt: TGCGCCAGCAGCCAAGTGGGTAGCGGGAATGAGCAGTTCTTC
v_call: TRBV2; j_call: TRBJ2-6; d_call: .; clone_size: .; cdr3_aa: CASGFMSGANVLTF; cdr3_nt: TGTGCCAGCGGGTTTATGTCTGGGGCCAACGTCCTGACTTTC
v_call: TRBV7-3; j_call: TRBJ2-3; d_call: TRBD1; clone_size: .; cdr3_aa: CASSPQGAGDTQYF; cdr3_nt: TGTGCCAGCAGCCCCCAGGGGGCCGGAGATACGCAGTATTTT
v_call: TRBV5-8; j_call: TRBJ2-7; d_call: TRBD1; clone_size: .; cdr3_aa: CASSQYRGYYEQYF; cdr3_nt: TGTGCCAGCAGCCAATACAGGGGTTACTACGAGCAGTACTTC
v_call: TRBV5-1; j_call: TRBJ2-2; d_call: .; clone_size: .; cdr3_aa: CASSAHNTGELFF; cdr3_nt: TGCGCCAGCAGCGCCCATAACACCGGGGAGCTGTTTTTT
v_call: TRBV15; j_call: TRBJ2-1; d_call: .; clone_size: .; cdr3_aa: CATSFQWTTNEQFF; cdr3_nt: TGTGCCACCAGCTTCCAGTGGACTACCAATGAGCAGTTCTTC
v_call: TRBV15; j_call: TRBJ1-5; d_call: TRBD1; clone_size: .; cdr3_aa: CATSRGTGGREPQHF; cdr3_nt: TGTGCCACCAGCAGAGGGACAGGGGGCAGAGAGCCCCAGCATTTT
v_call: TRBV30; j_call: TRBJ2-1; d_call: TRBD2; clone_size: once; cdr3_aa: CAWRSSGYNEQFF; cdr3_nt: TGTGCCTGGAGGTCTAGCGGGTACAATGAGCAGTTCTTC
v_call: TRBV5-6; j_call: TRBJ2-7; d_call: .; clone_size: .; cdr3_aa: CASSLPSTYSYEQYF; cdr3_nt: TGTGCCAGCAGCTTGCCCTCGACTTACTCCTACGAGCAGTACTTC
v_call: TRBV27; j_call: TRBJ1-2; d_call: .; clone_size: .; cdr3_aa: CASSLFTTPGDRYGYTF; cdr3_nt: TGTGCCAGCAGTTTATTTACGACTCCGGGGGATAGGTATGGCTACACCTTC
v_call: TRBV4-2; j_call: TRBJ1-5; d_call: TRBD1; clone_size: .; cdr3_aa: CASSPDRVVQPQHF; cdr3_nt: TGTGCCAGCAGCCCAGACAGGGTAGTTCAGCCCCAGCATTTT
v_call: TRBV7-6; j_call: TRBJ2-1; d_call: .; clone_size: .; cdr3_aa: CASSAYNSYNEQFF; cdr3_nt: TGTGCCAGCAGCGCTTATAACTCCTACAATGAGCAGTTCTTC
v_call: TRBV27; j_call: TRBJ1-2; d_call: .; clone_size: .; cdr3_aa: CASSSALASGRVRARGYGYTF; cdr3_nt: TGTGCCAGCAGTTCTGCCCTCGCCTCCGGCAGGGTAAGGGCGAGGGGCTATGGCTACACCTTC
v_call: TRBV9; j_call: TRBJ1-6; d_call: .; clone_size: .; cdr3_aa: CASSVSDYSPLHF; cdr3_nt: TGTGCCAGCAGCGTTTCGGATTATTCACCCCTCCACTTT
v_call: TRBV9; j_call: TRBJ2-1; d_call: TRBD2; clone_size: .; cdr3_aa: CASTKGGGGASNEQFF; cdr3_nt: TGTGCCAGCACCAAAGGAGGCGGGGGGGCGTCCAATGAGCAGTTCTTC